This entry describes one T cell receptor (beta chain). Its cognate antigen has yet to be identified. Base quality data are lacking; no much larger clone is found one base away. Receptor amplification or capture employed RT-PCR. Data came from an Illumina HiSeq 2500. TCRdb reworked the public reads: Q25 trimming with fastp, MiXCR clone assembly, productive beta chains retained. Identical CDR3 proteins give one entry, which carries the most common genes and DNA. In this sample the table shows around 20,000 distinct CDR3 sequences, about 61% of which occur a single time. The ten largest account for more than 7.5% of the sample. The sample originates from a study of yellow fever vaccine responses in identical twins (dated 2018 in TCRdb). Study-level background: Focusing on identical twins, the study followed the T cell clones that responded to the vaccine, and did so with precision.

Findings and caveats that apply to the study as a whole: The authors reported that the T cell response to vaccination in identical twins appeared partly convergent and partly personalized.

The germline V gene encodes CDR1 SGHTA and CDR2 FQGTGA. V and J are trimmed by 5 bases and 2 bases, and the gene matches miss 7 bases of the junction. The CDR3 spans 15 residues, from the cysteine through the phenylalanine. The retained sequence is limited to the CDR3, 45 bases, with the frame set at the first base. The specimen was T cells from blood (PBMCs), unsorted or a sorted subset (not recorded which), collected before or after yellow fever vaccination (not recorded which). In this chain, TRBV7-3 is recombined with TRBJ2-7, and TRBD2 matches 9 of the central bases. This clonotype was sampled from a woman between 18 and 29 years old who received the yellow fever vaccine. Donor details come from another sample of the same person, matched by shared clones. The nucleotide sequence is given as TGTGCCAGCAGCCCCTCTAGCGGGGACGCCTACGAGCAGTACTTC. Its protein is CASSPSSGDAYEQYF.